The clone carrying this T cell receptor beta chain was detected many times. The antigen is unknown. The source of the sample is a study of T cells in Graves' hyperthyroidism and ophthalmopathy. General study results and limits: Peripheral blood also featured most of the thyroid clonotypes expanded above 0.001.

It was RNA transcripts that yielded the amplified TCR beta CDR3 regions. When the TCR CDR3 underwent first-round RT-PCR, the HTBI primer set was used. TCRdb itself ran the multiplex PCR reads through MiXCR, one entry per CDR3 protein. The table lists around 420,000 distinct CDR3 sequences, 15% to 19% of them singletons. Every diagnosis used clinical symptoms, serum thyroxine and TRAb, thyroid ultrasound and orbital computed tomography. An approximately 9.8 ml volume of fresh peripheral blood provided the PBMCs. Germline CDR1 LGHDT, CDR2 YNNKEL (reference sequence). This CDR3 contains 16 residues. V shed 3 bases, J shed 2 bases, and the junction held 6 bases outside the gene matches.

The genes are TRBV3-1 and TRBJ2-1, with 8 bases matching TRBD2. The clonotype comes from a woman between 18 and 29 years old with Graves' hyperthyroidism. Sequencing input: blood. The chain's CDR3 is CASSQTLAVTYNEQFF. CDR3 nucleotides: TGTGCCAGCAGCCAGACACTAGCGGTGACCTACAATGAGCAGTTCTTC.